This is a list of T cell receptor beta chains from one sample in a study of vaccination and CD4 T cells after COVID-19. One entry per CDR3 protein, called by TCRdb with MiXCR from the PCR reads. The sample shows approximately 11,000 distinct CDR3 sequences, about 41% of them seen only once. These receptors' targets are unknown. The specimen comprised cultured CD4+ T cells from blood, sampled after SARS-CoV-2 vaccination. These receptors all come from a human donor with COVID-19. CDR3s leave out the opening cysteine and the closing phenylalanine or tryptophan. D genes are given only for firm matches.

v_call: TRBV28; j_call: TRBJ2-1; d_call: TRBD2; cdr3_aa: ASSLSGGFPYNEQF
v_call: TRBV19; j_call: TRBJ2-7; d_call: TRBD2; cdr3_aa: ASSRGTTRSTYEQY
v_call: TRBV7-8; j_call: TRBJ1-3; d_call: TRBD1; cdr3_aa: ASSFSGTAGNTIY
v_call: TRBV28; j_call: TRBJ1-2; d_call: TRBD1; cdr3_aa: ASSFPRGRGGYT
v_call: TRBV14; j_call: TRBJ1-2; d_call: NA; cdr3_aa: ASSPGGYVYGYT
v_call: TRBV7-2; j_call: TRBJ1-1; d_call: NA; cdr3_aa: ASSLSPGVAEAF
v_call: TRBV18; j_call: TRBJ1-2; d_call: TRBD1; cdr3_aa: ASSPTGDGYT
v_call: TRBV21-1; j_call: TRBJ2-5; d_call: NA; cdr3_aa: ASSKVRGQGLETQY
v_call: TRBV30; j_call: TRBJ2-7; d_call: NA; cdr3_aa: AWSRGGIPSYEQY
v_call: TRBV5-3; j_call: TRBJ1-2; d_call: TRBD1; cdr3_aa: ARSSKGQGASNYGYT
v_call: TRBV4-3; j_call: TRBJ2-7; d_call: TRBD2; cdr3_aa: ASSHLATSGGVSSYEQY
v_call: TRBV7-9; j_call: TRBJ2-1; d_call: TRBD2; cdr3_aa: ASSQLAGYPNEQF
v_call: TRBV19; j_call: TRBJ1-2; d_call: NA; cdr3_aa: ASSIDGAGARNYGYT
v_call: TRBV19; j_call: TRBJ2-2; d_call: TRBD1; cdr3_aa: ASGDRGYTGELF
v_call: TRBV28; j_call: TRBJ1-6; d_call: TRBD1; cdr3_aa: ASRRPGTGERGSPLH
v_call: TRBV19; j_call: TRBJ2-7; d_call: NA; cdr3_aa: ASSSQGGYEQY
v_call: TRBV20-1; j_call: TRBJ1-2; d_call: TRBD1; cdr3_aa: SAGGQGGYGYT